This passage covers 14 T cell receptor beta chains from one sample sequenced in a study of blood T cells in healthy people across ages. The use of a sample-barcoded 5' primer and a J-beta primer mix characterized a second PCR of roughly 7 to 11 cycles. From the 5' RACE reads, TCRdb called clonotypes with MiXCR, one entry per CDR3 protein. The data contain fewer than 2,000,000 distinct CDR3 sequences, about 35% of them singletons. The specimen was blood. These receptors were obtained from a woman in her twenties or thirties in good health.

This rearrangement joins TRBV13 to TRBJ2-7; maybe TRBD1 (5 bases). The CDR3 is 16 amino acids. The ends were cut back, 5 bases at V and 0 bases at J, with 17 bases in the middle. Germline V gene sequence: CDR1 PRHDT, CDR2 FYEKMQ (reference sequence). The CDR3 sequence is CASSPGHVLSSYEQYF. The CDR3 coding sequence is TGTGCCAGCAGCCCTGGACATGTCTTGAGCTCCTACGAGCAGTACTTC.

This clonotype was picked up many times. The chain combines TRBV4-1 with TRBJ2-5; possible D gene TRBD1, 5 bases. V dropped 0 bases and J dropped 7 bases, with 6 bases sitting between them. This CDR3 is built from 12 residues. Germline V lookup: CDR1 MGHRA, CDR2 YSYEKL. The CDR3 DNA sequence: TGCGCCAGCAGCCAAGAGGGGCCGACCCAGTACTTC. It codes for CASSQEGPTQYF.

V and J are TRBV2 and TRBJ2-4, with D perhaps matching TRBD2 (5 bases). From germline, CDR1 is SNHLY and CDR2 FYNNEI. V lost 4 bases and J 13 bases, leaving 20 bases between the germline ends. The CDR3 loop spans 14 amino acids. DNA of the CDR3: TGTGCCAGCAGTGGGTCGGGAAGGAGCTCTCAGCAGTACTTC. This encodes CASSGSGRSSQQYF.

This clonotype was observed at least ten times. CDR3 sequence (DNA): TGTGCCATCAGTGAGGCTAGCGGGAGTAGGTACGAGCAGTACTTC. Residues: CAISEASGSRYEQYF. The V call is TRBV10-3, the J call TRBJ2-7, with TRBD2 matching 10 bases. This CDR3 comprises 15 residues. Germline V gene lookup returns CDR1 ENHRY and CDR2 SYGVKD. The trim removed 2 bases at V and 4 bases at J, leaving 5 bases unmatched.

This clonotype has just a few counts. The rearrangement links TRBV29-1 to TRBJ1-1; D ambiguous. Looked up from germline, CDR1 is SQVTM and CDR2 is ANQGSEA. The length of the CDR3 is 13 residues. Trimming removed 7 bases from V and 1 base from J, with 13 bases in between. The DNA for the CDR3 is TGCAGCGCCGGGGAGTCGCCGAACACTGAAGCTTTCTTT. Encoded protein: CSAGESPNTEAFF.

As to this clonotype: This may come from a read error, since a much larger clone is one base off. This chain uses TRBV29-1 with TRBJ1-2; TRBD1 matches at 7 bases. Per germline, CDR1 SQVTM and CDR2 ANQGSEA. The length of the CDR3 is 14 residues. The CDR3 bases are TGCAGCGTTGGAGGGGGCTCACTTAACTGTGGCTACACCTTC. It is translated as CSVGGGSLNCGYTF.

This clonotype was counted between two and nine times. This chain links TRBV4-1 with TRBJ2-1, with 10 bases matching TRBD2. CDR1 and CDR2 from the germline V gene are MGHRA and YSYEKL. CDR3 length equals 17 residues. V shed 0 bases and J 9 bases; nucleotides not matched to a gene: 11. The CDR3 sequence is CASSQDQRLAGAGEQFF. CDR3 coding DNA: TGCGCCAGCAGCCAAGATCAGCGCCTAGCGGGAGCTGGTGAGCAGTTCTTC.

About this clonotype: One end of the junction does not line up with germline, which may come from a read error. V gene TRBV7-3 combines with J gene TRBJ2-3, with 7 bases that match TRBD2. The germline CDR1 and CDR2 sequences are SGHTA and FQGTGA. CDR3 length equals 16 residues. CDR3 protein: CANSLMGGVGTDTQYF. CDR3 coding DNA: TGTGCCAACAGCTTAATGGGGGGGGTAGGCACAGATACGCAGTATTTT.

This clonotype was picked up a small number of times. The chain couples TRBV4-1 to TRBJ1-1, with a possible D match to TRBD1 (6 bases). CDR3 length: 12 amino acids. Germline V gene data show CDR1 as MGHRA and CDR2 as YSYEKL. Trimming pared 1 base from V and 12 bases from J, leaving 12 bases between. The CDR3 nucleotides read TGCGCCAGCAGCCAAGGGTGGACAGAACCTTTCTTT. Protein sequence: CASSQGWTEPFF.

V and J are TRBV7-9 and TRBJ1-2; 7 positions agree with TRBD1. J gave up 5 bases and V 8 bases, and 14 bases lay outside the gene matches. Looked up from germline, CDR1 is SEHNR and CDR2 is FQNEAQ (reference sequence). CDR3 size: 15 residues. CDR3 protein: CASGSEGGGIYGYTF. The CDR3 region has the DNA TGTGCCAGCGGCTCCGAGGGAGGGGGCATATATGGCTACACCTTC.

With regard to this clonotype: At one end, the junction sequence differs from germline, possibly due to a read error. The gene calls are TRBV9 and TRBJ2-7, with 10 bases lining up with TRBD2. CDR3 length: 14 amino acids. Germline V gene lookup returns CDR1 SGDLS and CDR2 YYNGEE. CDR3 coding DNA: TGTGCCGGCAGCGAAAGCGGGGGGGAGGACGAGCAGTACTTC. Translating gives CAGSESGGEDEQYF.

With respect to this clonotype: This may stem from a read error, because a much larger clone lies one nucleotide away. This rearrangement joins TRBV29-1 to TRBJ2-6, with unresolved D. CDR1 and CDR2 (germline): SQVTM, ANQGSEA. There are 13 residues in the CDR3. The CDR3 bases are TGCGGCGTTGACCTCGCTGGGGCCAACGTCCTGACTTTC. It encodes CGVDLAGANVLTF.

The chain links TRBV30 to TRBJ2-1, with 7 bases fitting TRBD2. This CDR3 has 12 amino acids. Germline trimming cut 2 bases from V and 10 bases from J; bases unmatched to any gene: 5. In germline, CDR1 is GTSNPN, CDR2 SVGIG (reference sequence). The CDR3 protein is CAWSPSAGEQFF. CDR3 nucleotides: TGTGCCTGGAGTCCCTCAGCGGGGGAGCAGTTCTTC.

The chain recombines TRBV5-5 with TRBJ1-1, with 12 bases matching TRBD1. Germline V gives CDR1 SGHKS, CDR2 YYEKEE (reference sequence). With 4 bases clipped from V and 6 bases from J, the junction kept 10 bases outside the gene matches. The CDR3 has 16 amino acids. Written as DNA, the CDR3 is TGTGCCAGCAGCCTGGGACAGGGGGCGATTCTCTCTGAAGCTTTCTTT. Its protein product is CASSLGQGAILSEAFF. The full variable domain, completed using reference TRBV5-5 and TRBJ1-1, is DAGVTQSPTHLIKTRGQQVTLRCSPISGHKSVSWYQQVLGQGPQFIFQYYEKEERGRGNFPDRFSARQFPNYSSELNVNALLLGDSALYLCASSLGQGAILSEAFFGQGTRLTVV.